These 11 T cell receptor beta chains share one sample of origin, sequenced in a study of shared T cell receptors in the human thymus. Measured with immunoSEQ multiplex PCR; TCRdb has only the in-frame clones, and not every one. The sample holds hundreds of thousands of clones; around nine tenths are singletons and the top ten take around 0.0099%. The same data also went into a second study, on human thymus T cells.

Sequencing used thymocytes. The receptors shown here come from a boy in the first two years of life with a congenital heart defect.

The rearrangement joins TRBV2 to TRBJ1-5, with D tentatively TRBD1 (6 bases). The germline V and J ends were trimmed by 2 bases and 0 bases, with 14 bases remaining between them. Germline lookup yields CDR1 SNHLY and CDR2 FYNNEI. The CDR3 is 17 residues long. This chain's CDR3 is CASSERRTEYSNQPQHF. CDR3 bases: TGTGCCAGCAGTGAACGTCGGACAGAGTATAGCAATCAGCCCCAGCATTTT.

This sequence joins TRBV11-3 and TRBJ1-4; no clear D. The CDR3 consists of 15 residues. Germline V gives CDR1 SGHNT, CDR2 YENEEA. The ends were cut back, 0 bases at V and 0 bases at J, with 5 bases in the middle. Here the CDR3 DNA reads TGTGCCAGCAGCTTAGACCCGGCAACTAATGAAAAACTGTTTTTT. It codes for CASSLDPATNEKLFF.

In its sample, this clone was seen a few times. The V call is TRBV5-1, the J call TRBJ1-4; D unclear. This CDR3 is built from 16 residues. CDR1 SGHRS and CDR2 YFSETQ come from the germline V gene. V lost 1 base and J 3 bases, leaving 13 bases between the germline ends. CDR3 bases: TGCGCCAGCAGCTTGTCACAGTCCATGGCTAATGAAAAACTGTTTTTT. Amino acids: CASSLSQSMANEKLFF.

The rearrangement uses TRBV25-1 and TRBJ1-4; maybe TRBD1 (6 bases). V shed 8 bases and J shed 8 bases, with 15 bases lying between them. The germline gives CDR1 MGHDK, CDR2 SYGVNS. This CDR3 region has 13 residues. The CDR3 here is CASSLKGGEKLFF. CDR3 nucleotides: TGTGCCAGCTCGCTAAAGGGGGGGGAAAAACTGTTTTTT.

This rearrangement joins TRBV29-1 to TRBJ2-5, with D possibly being TRBD1 (7 bases). The last part of the DNA fits TRBJ2-7 better; the J call may be wrong. This CDR3 comprises 11 residues. The germline V gene encodes CDR1 SQVTM and CDR2 ANQGSEA. This CDR3 reads CSVDQGGEQYF. DNA for the CDR3: TGCAGCGTTGATCAGGGGGGCGAGCAGTACTTC.

V usage is TRBV10-2 and J usage is TRBJ2-3, with a possible D match to TRBD2 (6 bases). The CDR3 sequence is 16 residues long. V lost 4 bases to trimming and J lost 1 base, with 15 bases between them. Germline CDR1 is WSHSY and CDR2 is SAAADI. Here the CDR3 DNA reads TGCGCCAGCAGTGGGGTGGGACTGGGGCGCACAGATACGCAGTATTTT. Translated: CASSGVGLGRTDTQYF.

In its sample, this clone was seen a few times. The chain uses TRBV12-5 and TRBJ2-5; 10 bases fit TRBD1. CDR3 length: 15 residues. The V gene's germline CDR1 is LGHNT and CDR2 FRNRAP. V dropped 8 bases and J dropped 3; count of bases not matched to a gene: 9. CDR3 residues: CASSQTGGGEETQYF. CDR3 sequence (DNA): TGTGCTAGTTCCCAGACAGGGGGCGGGGAAGAGACCCAGTACTTC. Full variable domain (rest looked up from reference TRBV12-5 and TRBJ2-5): DARVTQTPRHKVTEMGQEVTMRCQPILGHNTVFWYRQTMMQGLELLAYFRNRAPLDDSGMPKDRFSAEMPDATLATLKIQPSEPRDSAVYFCASSQTGGGEETQYFGPGTRLLVL.

CDR3 loop: CSARQGIYYEQYF. DNA for the CDR3: TGCAGCGCCCGACAGGGGATATACTACGAGCAGTACTTC. The chain joins TRBV29-1 to TRBJ2-7, with 8 nucleotides matching TRBD1. Looked up from germline, CDR1 is SQVTM and CDR2 is ANQGSEA. V shed 7 bases and J 3 bases; nucleotides not matched to a gene: 8. The CDR3 length is 13 residues.

The chain is built from TRBV30 and TRBJ2-3; 9 bases line up with TRBD2. Germline V lookup: CDR1 GTSNPN, CDR2 SVGIG (reference sequence). The CDR3 contains 17 residues. Trimming took 2 bases from V and 5 from J; bases not matched to a gene: 14. In nucleotides, the CDR3 is TGTGCCTGGAGTCCCCCGCTTAGCGGGAGCGACGTAGATACGCAGTATTTT. This gives the protein CAWSPPLSGSDVDTQYF.

V gene TRBV13 combines with J gene TRBJ2-2; 12 nucleotides agree with TRBD2. With V trimmed by 5 bases and J by 0 bases, 4 bases remained unmatched. This CDR3 comprises 17 residues. Per the germline V gene, CDR1 is PRHDT and CDR2 is FYEKMQ (reference sequence). The CDR3 sequence: CASSPGLAGPNTGELFF. CDR3 bases: TGTGCCAGCAGCCCGGGACTAGCGGGCCCGAACACCGGGGAGCTGTTTTTT.

This clone was seen a single time. Additional DNA sequences in this sample encode the identical CDR3. The chain recombines TRBV11-2 with TRBJ1-2, with D tentatively TRBD1 (6 bases). Germline values: CDR1 SGHAT, CDR2 FQNNGV. Trimming took 3 bases from V and 5 from J, leaving 10 bases between them. The CDR3 totals 13 residues. The CDR3 loop is CASSLDRGYGYTF. DNA of the CDR3: TGTGCCAGCAGCTTGGACAGAGGGTATGGCTACACCTTC.